Below, 27 T cell receptor beta chains from the same sample are listed, as sequenced in a study of T cell repertoires in cytomegalovirus infection. Their cognate antigens are unknown. MiXCR was run by TCRdb on the reads, yielding one entry per CDR3 protein. The data show tens of thousands of distinct CDR3 sequences, 20% to 25% seen once. The sample in question was CD8+ T cells from cultured PBMCs, obtained from culture after CMV antigen stimulation. Receptors were obtained from a human donor in good health (CMV status not recorded). Some clones in this sample may be carry-over from other donors' samples.

This chain connects TRBV7-2 to TRBJ1-1; D gene ambiguous. Germline values: CDR1 SGHTA, CDR2 FQGNSA. The CDR3 covers 13 residues. Trimming pared 5 bases from V and 8 bases from J, leaving 15 bases between. The CDR3 loop is CASSRRTETEAFF. The CDR3 region has the DNA TGTGCCAGCAGCCGCCGGACGGAGACCGAAGCTTTCTTT.

This rearrangement joins TRBV4-3 to TRBJ2-5; the match to TRBD1 covers 7 bases. Germline trimming cut 3 bases from V and 1 base from J; bases unmatched to any gene: 17. The CDR3 covers 19 residues. Germline lookup yields CDR1 LGHNA and CDR2 YSLEER. The CDR3 region is CASSHRTGEPFTLQETQYF. The CDR3, as DNA: TGCGCCAGCAGCCATCGGACAGGAGAACCCTTTACACTCCAAGAGACCCAGTACTTC.

This rearrangement joins TRBV6-5 to TRBJ2-1, with TRBD1 matching 9 bases. The germline gives CDR1 MNHEY, CDR2 SVGAGI. The V and J ends lost 1 base and 8 bases, in that order; junction bases with no gene match: 3. The CDR3 contains 14 residues. CDR3 in amino acids: CASSYLDRGDEQFF. Here the CDR3 DNA reads TGTGCCAGCAGTTACTTGGACAGGGGCGATGAGCAGTTCTTC.

The chain joins TRBV24-1 to TRBJ2-1; tentatively, D is TRBD1 (6 bases). V was cut by 5 bases and J by 6 bases, with 28 bases left in between. The CDR3 spans 19 residues. Per the germline V gene, CDR1 is KGHDR and CDR2 is SFDVKD. This CDR3 reads CATSGLTDGQQGTPNEQFF. The CDR3 DNA follows: TGTGCCACCAGTGGCCTGACCGATGGACAGCAGGGGACACCCAATGAGCAGTTCTTC.

The table lists this clonotype with a few counts. The V gene is TRBV6-6, the J gene TRBJ2-5; D is possibly TRBD2 (5 bases). The CDR3 contains 16 residues. Trimming stripped 2 bases from V and 1 base from J, with 14 bases between. CDR1 and CDR2 from the germline V gene are MNHNY and SVGAGI (reference sequence). This chain's CDR3 is CASSYRGDLRQETQYF. The CDR3 nucleotides read TGTGCCAGCAGTTACCGGGGAGATCTTCGCCAAGAGACCCAGTACTTC.

This clonotype appeared many times. The CDR3 here is CASSSGGPEGYTF. DNA for the CDR3: TGTGCCAGCAGTTCCGGAGGGCCTGAAGGCTACACCTTC. The chain employs TRBV12-3 or TRBV12-4 and TRBJ1-2; no clear D. CDR3 size: 13 residues. V was shortened by 4 bases and J by 8 bases, with 14 bases between the two germline ends.

The chain uses TRBV7-2 and TRBJ2-2; 8 bases are a match to TRBD1. In germline, CDR1 is SGHTA, CDR2 FQGNSA. The CDR3 contains 17 residues. Trimming took 3 bases from V and 1 from J; bases not matched to a gene: 7. The CDR3 DNA reads TGTGCCAGCAGCTTGATGGCCGGGACAGGGAACACCGGGGAGCTGTTTTTT. It codes for CASSLMAGTGNTGELFF.

This clonotype was counted a few times. This rearrangement joins TRBV7-8 to TRBJ1-2, with 8 bases matching TRBD1. Germline V gene data show CDR1 as SGHVS and CDR2 as FQNEAQ. Trimming cost V 5 bases and J 2 bases; bases outside gene matches: 7. This CDR3 has 15 residues. This chain's CDR3 is CASSPITGGNYGYTF. CDR3 bases: TGTGCCAGCAGCCCCATAACAGGGGGGAACTATGGCTACACCTTC.

In this sample, this clonotype turned up many times. The chain joins TRBV27 to TRBJ2-7; 7 nucleotides match TRBD1. V trimming: 2 bases; J trimming: 5 bases; junction bases outside the gene matches: 9. Germline V gives CDR1 MNHEY, CDR2 SMNVEV (reference sequence). The CDR3 totals 15 residues. The CDR3 protein is CASSLSSQGVNEQYF. DNA of the CDR3: TGTGCCAGCAGTTTAAGTTCCCAGGGGGTCAACGAGCAGTACTTC.

The genes are TRBV12-3 or TRBV12-4 and TRBJ1-1; D not resolved. V lost 3 bases, J lost 7 bases, and 9 bases lay in between. The CDR3 is made up of 12 amino acids. The chain's CDR3 is CASSFTLNEAFF. CDR3 bases: TGTGCCAGCAGTTTTACCCTAAATGAAGCTTTCTTT.

This clonotype was found a few times. The J gene is TRBJ2-7, the V gene TRBV7-3, with 9 positions matching TRBD2. V was pared by 5 bases and J by 0 bases, with 8 bases of the junction left unmatched. CDR1 and CDR2 (germline): SGHTA, FQGTGA. The CDR3 extends over 16 amino acids. CDR3 amino acids: CASSPRGSGSSYEQYF. DNA of the CDR3: TGTGCCAGCAGCCCAAGGGGTAGCGGGAGCTCCTACGAGCAGTACTTC.

This clonotype occurred a few times. This sequence joins TRBV7-6 and TRBJ1-5; the D gene is possibly TRBD1 (6 bases). V was clipped by 5 bases and J by 2 bases, with 10 bases between them. The V gene's germline CDR1 is SGHVS and CDR2 FNYEAQ. The CDR3 length is 14 residues. This CDR3 reads CASSPRQGNQPQHF. CDR3 nucleotide sequence: TGTGCCAGCAGCCCTCGACAGGGCAATCAGCCCCAGCATTTT.

The rearrangement uses TRBV7-9 and TRBJ2-1, with D perhaps matching TRBD2 (6 bases). V was cut by 5 bases and J by 0 bases, with 14 bases left in between. The CDR3 is 16 residues long. From germline, CDR1 is SEHNR and CDR2 FQNEAQ (reference sequence). CDR3 in amino acids: CASSGRLGSSYNEQFF. CDR3 bases: TGTGCCAGCAGCGGCCGACTCGGGAGCTCCTACAATGAGCAGTTCTTC.

This clonotype was detected a few times. The chain recombines TRBV12-3 or TRBV12-4 with TRBJ1-1; D is possibly TRBD1 (6 bases). The CDR3 is 15 amino acids. V lost 4 bases and J 2 bases, leaving 14 bases between the germline ends. As DNA, the CDR3 is TGTGCCAGCAGTTCCCTCTGGGACACCAACACTGAAGCTTTCTTT. Its protein is CASSSLWDTNTEAFF.

This clonotype was found a few times. V gene TRBV4-3 combines with J gene TRBJ2-7; D gene ambiguous. Trimming cost V 0 bases and J 6 bases, with 15 bases left between them. CDR1 is LGHNA and CDR2 is YSLEER in the germline V gene. The CDR3 is 15 residues long. The CDR3 region is CASSQDLRSHGEQYF. The CDR3 nucleotides are TGCGCCAGCAGCCAAGATCTGAGAAGCCACGGCGAGCAGTACTTC.

This sequence joins TRBV6-2 or TRBV6-3 and TRBJ2-2; D is ambiguous. The CDR3 length is 15 residues. With 0 bases removed from V and 1 base from J, the gap between germline ends came to 6 bases. The V gene's germline CDR1 is MNHEY and CDR2 SVGEGT. In DNA form, the CDR3 reads TGTGCCAGCAGTTACTCGACACAGAACACCGGGGAGCTGTTTTTT. It translates to CASSYSTQNTGELFF.

The chain carries TRBV7-2 and TRBJ1-4; 8 bases map to TRBD1. Germline CDR1 SGHTA, CDR2 FQGNSA. V lost 3 bases to trimming and J lost 6 bases; unmatched junction nucleotides: 3. This CDR3 is 14 amino acids long. The CDR3 nucleotides are TGTGCCAGCAGCTTTCCGACAGGGGATGAAAAACTGTTTTTT. Translating gives CASSFPTGDEKLFF.

This clonotype appeared a few times. This CDR3 is CASSLGLAGGPSYNEQFF. The DNA of the CDR3 is TGTGCCAGCAGCCTGGGACTAGCGGGAGGGCCTTCCTACAATGAGCAGTTCTTC. The chain uses TRBV7-2 and TRBJ2-1, with TRBD2 matching 16 bases. Germline values: CDR1 SGHTA, CDR2 FQGNSA. The V gene end was trimmed by 5 bases and the J gene end by 1 base; junction bases not matched to a gene: 5. This CDR3 comprises 18 residues.

The chain joins TRBV11-2 to TRBJ2-7; TRBD1 aligns across 10 bases. Germline CDR1 and CDR2: SGHAT and FQNNGV. There are 17 residues in the CDR3. Unmatched junction bases numbered 11, after V lost 5 bases and J lost 1 base. DNA of the CDR3: TGTGCCAGCAGCATATACAGCCGGGACAGGGGTTCCTACGAGCAGTACTTC. Translated: CASSIYSRDRGSYEQYF. The full variable domain, in which reference TRBV11-2 and TRBJ2-7 provide the parts outside the CDR3, is EAGVAQSPRYKIIEKRQSVAFWCNPISGHATLYWYQQILGQGPKLLIQFQNNGVVDDSQLPKDRFSAERLKGVDSTLKIQPAKLEDSAVYLCASSIYSRDRGSYEQYFGPGTRLTVT.

The chain employs TRBV19 and TRBJ1-5; D ambiguous. The ends were cut back, 4 bases at V and 9 bases at J, with 10 bases in the middle. The length of the CDR3 is 12 residues. The germline CDR1 and CDR2 sequences are LNHDA and SQIVND (reference sequence). The CDR3 spells CASSTGAAPQHF. As DNA, the CDR3 is TGTGCCAGTAGTACCGGAGCGGCGCCCCAGCATTTT.

The rearrangement uses TRBV7-2 and TRBJ2-1, with 13 bases identical to TRBD2. This CDR3 has 20 amino acids. The junction had 15 bases not matched to a gene; V was cut back by 5 bases and J by 2 bases. The germline CDR1 and CDR2 sequences are SGHTA and FQGNSA. The CDR3 sequence is CASSITTLWGTSGAYNEQFF. CDR3 in DNA: TGTGCCAGCAGCATAACCACACTCTGGGGGACTAGCGGGGCCTACAATGAGCAGTTCTTC.

This clonotype occurred a few times. The V and J genes are TRBV7-6 and TRBJ2-2; tentatively, D is TRBD1 (6 bases). The V gene's germline CDR1 is SGHVS and CDR2 FNYEAQ. This CDR3 contains 16 residues. V was shortened by 5 bases and J by 1 base, with 14 bases between the two germline ends. CDR3 sequence: CASSALTGENTGELFF. For the CDR3, the DNA is TGTGCCAGCAGCGCCCTGACAGGAGAGAACACCGGGGAGCTGTTTTTT.

This clonotype was seen only a few times. The chain links TRBV27 to TRBJ2-2; a weak D match, TRBD1 (5 bases). Germline V gives CDR1 MNHEY, CDR2 SMNVEV (reference sequence). This CDR3 comprises 14 residues. Trimming removed 8 bases from V and 1 base from J, with 11 bases in between. The CDR3 here is CASGPGWNTGELFF. The CDR3 DNA sequence: TGTGCCAGCGGTCCAGGGTGGAACACCGGGGAGCTGTTTTTT.

The chain uses TRBV12-3 or TRBV12-4 and TRBJ1-2, with D unclear. This CDR3 region has 18 residues. V was shortened by 6 bases and J by 2 bases, with 25 bases between the two germline ends. This CDR3 reads CASRPFRASHPTNYGYTF. CDR3 nucleotide sequence: TGTGCCAGCAGACCCTTCCGGGCCTCGCACCCCACGAACTATGGCTACACCTTC.

This clonotype was counted a few times. The chain employs TRBV12-3 or TRBV12-4 and TRBJ1-1; weak D call: TRBD1 (5 bases). The CDR3 covers 11 residues. Trimming pared 3 bases from V and 14 bases from J, leaving 13 bases between. The CDR3 is CASSLRQGVFF. Here the CDR3 DNA reads TGTGCCAGCAGTTTGCGTCAGGGTGTATTCTTT.

The chain combines TRBV7-8 with TRBJ2-7, with 8 bases fitting TRBD1. With 1 base clipped from V and 3 bases from J, the junction kept 2 bases outside the gene matches. Germline lookup yields CDR1 SGHVS and CDR2 FQNEAQ. This CDR3 has 14 residues. This CDR3 reads CASSLGGTGYEQYF. CDR3 sequence (DNA): TGTGCCAGCAGCTTAGGAGGGACAGGCTACGAGCAGTACTTC.

The rearrangement joins TRBV7-6 to TRBJ2-7; maybe TRBD2 (5 bases). This CDR3 is built from 12 residues. V lost 7 bases to trimming and J lost 3 bases, with 10 bases between them. Germline CDR1 is SGHVS and CDR2 is FNYEAQ. CDR3 loop: CASTGDGYEQYF. The CDR3 coding sequence is TGTGCCAGCACCGGGGATGGCTACGAGCAGTACTTC.